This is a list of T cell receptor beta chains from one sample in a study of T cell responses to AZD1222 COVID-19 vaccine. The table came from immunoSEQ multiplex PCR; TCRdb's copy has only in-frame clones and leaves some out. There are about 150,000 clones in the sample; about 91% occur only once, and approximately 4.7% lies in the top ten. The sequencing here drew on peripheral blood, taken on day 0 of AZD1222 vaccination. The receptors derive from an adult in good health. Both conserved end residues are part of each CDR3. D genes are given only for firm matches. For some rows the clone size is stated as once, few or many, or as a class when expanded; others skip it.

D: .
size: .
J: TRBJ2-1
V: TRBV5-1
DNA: TGCGCCAGCAGCCCGCGGAGCGGCTTACGAAATGAGCAGTTCTTC
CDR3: CASSPRSGLRNEQFF

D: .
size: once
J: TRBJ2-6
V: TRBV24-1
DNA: TGTGCCACCAGTGATGGGGTGAGGTGGGTCTCTGGGGCCAACGTCCTGACTTTC
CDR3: CATSDGVRWVSGANVLTF

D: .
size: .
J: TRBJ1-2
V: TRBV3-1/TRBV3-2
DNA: TGTGCCAGCAGTCACCTCGACCTGTCGGGTGGCTACACCTTC
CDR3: CASSHLDLSGGYTF

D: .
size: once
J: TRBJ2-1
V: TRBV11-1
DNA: TGTGCCAGCAGTTGGAGGCCCCTTAATGAGCAGTTCTTC
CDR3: CASSWRPLNEQFF

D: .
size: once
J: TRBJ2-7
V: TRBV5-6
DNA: TGTGCCAGCAGCAGGAGTGCCTACGAGCAGTACTTC
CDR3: CASSRSAYEQYF

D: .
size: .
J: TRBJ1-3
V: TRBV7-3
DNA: TGTGCCAGCAGCTTAGGCCCGGGAAACACCATATATTTT
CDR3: CASSLGPGNTIYF

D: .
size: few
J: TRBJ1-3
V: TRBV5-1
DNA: TGCGCCAGCAGCTTCGGGTCCACAGGGACAGGAAACACCATATATTTT
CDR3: CASSFGSTGTGNTIYF

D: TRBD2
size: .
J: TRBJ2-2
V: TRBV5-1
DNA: TGCGCCAGCAGCTTGACGGGAGGGAACACCGGGGAGCTGTTTTTT
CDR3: CASSLTGGNTGELFF

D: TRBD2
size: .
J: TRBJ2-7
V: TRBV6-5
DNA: TGTGCCAGCACGACCGGGACTAGCTCATTCGAGCAGTACTTC
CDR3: CASTTGTSSFEQYF

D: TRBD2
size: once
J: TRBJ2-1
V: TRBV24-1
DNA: TGTGCCACCAGTGATAATCGACTAGCGGGAGTAGCGCCGCAGTTCTTC
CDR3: CATSDNRLAGVAPQFF

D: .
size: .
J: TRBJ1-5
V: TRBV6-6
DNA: TGTGCCAGCAGTTACCTCACTACAGGGAATCAGCCCCAGCATTTT
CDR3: CASSYLTTGNQPQHF

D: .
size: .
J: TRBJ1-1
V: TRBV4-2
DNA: TGTGCCAGCAGCCATGGAGTTGGGGGGGGGAACACTGAAGCTTTCTTT
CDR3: CASSHGVGGGNTEAFF

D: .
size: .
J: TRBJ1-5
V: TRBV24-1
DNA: TGTGCCACCTCCCATTCTGGGAATCAGCCCCAGCATTTT
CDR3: CATSHSGNQPQHF

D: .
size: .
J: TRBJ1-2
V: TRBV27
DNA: TGTGCCAGCAGTTTTCGGGGTGGCTATGGCTACACCTTC
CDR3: CASSFRGGYGYTF

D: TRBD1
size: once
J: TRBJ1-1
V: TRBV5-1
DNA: TGCGCCAGCAGCTCGGGACAGATCATGAACACTGAAGCTTTCTTT
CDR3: CASSSGQIMNTEAFF

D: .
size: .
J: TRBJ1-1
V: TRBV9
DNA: TGTGCCAGCAGCGTAACCGGGGGCGGAATGGGAACTGAAGCTTTCTTT
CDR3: CASSVTGGGMGTEAFF

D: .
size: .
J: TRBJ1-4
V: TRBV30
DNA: TGTGCCTCTACTCGCCGGGACACGTCTGAAAAACTGTTTTTT
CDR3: CASTRRDTSEKLFF

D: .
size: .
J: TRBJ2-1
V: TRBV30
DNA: TGTGCCTGGACCTACTCGGCATACAATGAGCAGTTCTTC
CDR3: CAWTYSAYNEQFF

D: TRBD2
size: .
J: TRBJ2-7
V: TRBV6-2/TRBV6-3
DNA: TGTGCCAGCAGTCCCGGGGGCGGGAGGCCCGAGCAGTACTTC
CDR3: CASSPGGGRPEQYF

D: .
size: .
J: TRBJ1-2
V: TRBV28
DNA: TGTGCCAGCAGTTTGAGTACAGGGTTATACAACTATGGCTACACCTTC
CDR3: CASSLSTGLYNYGYTF

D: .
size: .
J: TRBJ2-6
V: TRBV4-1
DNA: TGCGCCAGCAGCCATCCTGTTAGGTCCGGGGCCAACGTCCTGACTTTC
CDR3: CASSHPVRSGANVLTF

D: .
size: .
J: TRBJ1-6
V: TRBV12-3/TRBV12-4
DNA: TGTGCCAGCACCCAAGATCTGTCCCCCCTCCACTTT
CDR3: CASTQDLSPLHF

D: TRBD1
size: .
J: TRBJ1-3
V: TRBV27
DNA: TGTGCCAGCAGTTCCCAGGGGGCAACGGACACCATATATTTT
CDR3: CASSSQGATDTIYF

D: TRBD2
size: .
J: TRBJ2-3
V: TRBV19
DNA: TGTGCCAGTCATACCGGGACTAGCGGGAGTAAAAATACGCAGTATTTT
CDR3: CASHTGTSGSKNTQYF

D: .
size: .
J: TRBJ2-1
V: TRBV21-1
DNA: TGTGCCAGCAGCAAAGGGTTGGGGAGCAATGAGCAGTTCTTC
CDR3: CASSKGLGSNEQFF

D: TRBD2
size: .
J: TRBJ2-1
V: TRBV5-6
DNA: TGTGCCAGCAGCTTGATTAAGGGACTAGTCCGCAATGAGCAGTTCTTC
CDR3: CASSLIKGLVRNEQFF

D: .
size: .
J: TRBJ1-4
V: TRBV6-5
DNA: TGTGCCAGCAGACCACAGGGAACTCGGGAAAAACTGTTTTTT
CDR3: CASRPQGTREKLFF

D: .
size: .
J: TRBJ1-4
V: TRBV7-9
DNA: TGTGCCAGCAGCTTAGGATCATGGGAAGGAGAAAAACTGTTTTTT
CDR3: CASSLGSWEGEKLFF

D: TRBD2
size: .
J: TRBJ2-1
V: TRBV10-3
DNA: TGTGCCATCAGTGAGTATGTTAGCGGGGCGTACAATGAGCAGTTCTTC
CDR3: CAISEYVSGAYNEQFF

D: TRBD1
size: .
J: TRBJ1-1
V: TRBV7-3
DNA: TGTGCCAGCAGCTATTTTTTACAGGGGGCTGAAGCTTTCTTT
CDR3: CASSYFLQGAEAFF

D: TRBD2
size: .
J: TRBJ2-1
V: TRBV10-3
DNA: TGTGCCATCAGTGAAGGACTAGCGGTATACAATGAGCAGTTCTTC
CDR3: CAISEGLAVYNEQFF

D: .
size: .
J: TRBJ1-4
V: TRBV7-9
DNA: TGTGCCAGCAGCTTACCCTACGATGAAAAACTGTTTTTT
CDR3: CASSLPYDEKLFF

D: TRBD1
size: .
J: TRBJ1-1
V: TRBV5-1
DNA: TGCGCCAGCAGCTGGGAAGGGGGCAAGGCTGAAGCTTTCTTT
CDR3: CASSWEGGKAEAFF

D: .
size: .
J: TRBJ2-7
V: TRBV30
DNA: TGTGCCTGGGGGCCCTACTACGAGCAGTACTTC
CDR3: CAWGPYYEQYF

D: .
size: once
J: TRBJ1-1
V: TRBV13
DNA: TGTGCCAGCAGCCCAGCACGGAGCCAAGCTTTCTTT
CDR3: CASSPARSQAFF

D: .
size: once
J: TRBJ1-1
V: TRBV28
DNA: TGTGCCAGCAGGGGGCTCGTCACTGAAGCTTTCTTT
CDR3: CASRGLVTEAFF

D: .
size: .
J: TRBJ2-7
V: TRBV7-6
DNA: TGTGCCAGCAGCCCCGGATTGAACTCCTACGAGCAGTACTTC
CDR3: CASSPGLNSYEQYF

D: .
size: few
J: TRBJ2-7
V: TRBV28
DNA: TGTGCCAGCACTGTAAGGGACGAGCAGTACTTC
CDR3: CASTVRDEQYF

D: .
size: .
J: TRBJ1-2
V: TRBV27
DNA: TGTGCCAGCAGTTTATGGTTCTTCACCCTCCACTATGGCTACACCTTC
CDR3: CASSLWFFTLHYGYTF

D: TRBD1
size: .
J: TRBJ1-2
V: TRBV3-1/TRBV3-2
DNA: TGTGCCAGCAGCCCACCTACTGGGACAGGGGAAGGCTACACCTTC
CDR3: CASSPPTGTGEGYTF

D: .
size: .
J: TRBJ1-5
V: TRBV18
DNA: TGTGCCAGCTCACCGAGGGATCAGCCCCAGCATTTT
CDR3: CASSPRDQPQHF

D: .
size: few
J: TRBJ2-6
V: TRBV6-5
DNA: TGTGCCAGCAGTTTGGGGACACCTCCTTCCAACGTCCTGACTTTC
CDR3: CASSLGTPPSNVLTF

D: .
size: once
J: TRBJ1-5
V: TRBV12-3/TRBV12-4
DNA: TGTGCCAGCAGCGGCCGATTGGGGCAGCCCCAGCATTTT
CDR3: CASSGRLGQPQHF

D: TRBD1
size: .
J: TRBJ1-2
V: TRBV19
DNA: TGTGCCAGTAGATGGCCATCGGGACAGCGGCACTATGGCTACACCTTC
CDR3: CASRWPSGQRHYGYTF

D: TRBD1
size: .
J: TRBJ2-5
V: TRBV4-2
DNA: TGTGCCAGCAGCCCCGACAGGGGCAGGGAGACCCAGTACTTC
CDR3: CASSPDRGRETQYF

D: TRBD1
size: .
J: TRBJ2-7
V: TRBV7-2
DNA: TGTGCCAGCAGCCCCCCCCCTACAGGGGTTGGCTACGAGCAGTACTTC
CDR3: CASSPPPTGVGYEQYF

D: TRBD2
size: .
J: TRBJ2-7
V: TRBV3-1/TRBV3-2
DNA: TGTGCCAGCAGCCAGACAAGCGGGAGGGCCACCAACGAGCAGTACTTC
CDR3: CASSQTSGRATNEQYF

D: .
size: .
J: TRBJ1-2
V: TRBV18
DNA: TGTGCCAGCTCACCACCGGTAACAGAAATTGGCTACACCTTC
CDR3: CASSPPVTEIGYTF

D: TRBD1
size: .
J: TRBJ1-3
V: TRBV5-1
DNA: TGCGCCAGCAGCTTGGGGGACAGGGATGGAAACACCATATATTTT
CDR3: CASSLGDRDGNTIYF

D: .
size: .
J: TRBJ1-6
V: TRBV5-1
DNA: TGCGCCAGCAGCTGGGGGCTCGATAATTCACCCCTCCACTTT
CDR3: CASSWGLDNSPLHF

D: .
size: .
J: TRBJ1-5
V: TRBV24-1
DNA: TGTGCCACCAGGTTAACAGATAATCAGCCCCAGCATTTT
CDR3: CATRLTDNQPQHF

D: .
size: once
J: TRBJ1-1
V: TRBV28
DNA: TGTGCCAGCAGCCGCAGAGTCGTGCGATACGACACTGAAGCTTTCTTT
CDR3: CASSRRVVRYDTEAFF

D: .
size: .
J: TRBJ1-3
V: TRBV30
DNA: TGTGCCTGGAGTGTAGGGCAGGGCGGGGGAAACACCATATATTTT
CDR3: CAWSVGQGGGNTIYF

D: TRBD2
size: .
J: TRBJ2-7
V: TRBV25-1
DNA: TGTGCCAGCAGCGGGACTAGCGGGAGCTACGAGCAGTACTTC
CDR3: CASSGTSGSYEQYF

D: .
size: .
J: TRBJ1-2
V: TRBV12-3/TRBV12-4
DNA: TGTGCCAGCAGTTTATTTGGGGGCAGTGGCTACACCTTC
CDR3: CASSLFGGSGYTF

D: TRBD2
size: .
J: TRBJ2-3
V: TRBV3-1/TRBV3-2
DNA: TGTGCCAGCAGCAAATTAGCGGGAACCGATACGCAGTATTTT
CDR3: CASSKLAGTDTQYF